A single sample gave rise to the 10 T cell receptor beta chains below, sequenced in a study of T cells after posttransplantation cyclophosphamide. This table comes from immunoSEQ multiplex PCR, and its TCRdb copy is limited to in-frame clones, with some not included. This sample has under 4,000 clones, each found more than once. A marrow graft followed busulfan-fludarabine conditioning, with cyclophosphamide on days +3 and +4. This material consisted of PBMCs, taken 84 days after allogeneic stem cell transplant with posttransplant cyclophosphamide. Source of these receptors: a female patient aged 40-49 years who received an allogeneic stem cell transplant from a related donor, was CMV-positive, and had no GVHD. Some T cells may have come from the graft donor.

This clone was observed at least ten times. This chain joins TRBV6-5 and TRBJ2-5; D is tentatively TRBD1 or TRBD2 (6 bases each). Germline values: CDR1 MNHEY, CDR2 SVGAGI. The CDR3 extends over 14 amino acids. Trimming stripped 4 bases from V and 5 bases from J, with 14 bases between. CDR3 loop: CASSSTGRRETQYF. DNA for the CDR3: TGTGCCAGCAGTTCAACAGGGAGGCGGGAGACCCAGTACTTC.

This clone was detected many times. The J gene is TRBJ1-3, the V gene TRBV7-2; D is perhaps TRBD1 (5 bases). The V gene's germline CDR1 is SGHTA and CDR2 FQGNSA. V lost 1 base to trimming and J lost 2 bases, with 6 bases between them. The CDR3 runs to 14 residues. In DNA form, the CDR3 reads TGTGCCAGCAGCTTAGTCAGGGCTGGAAACACCATATATTTT. It codes for CASSLVRAGNTIYF. Variable domain in full (rest from reference TRBV7-2 and TRBJ1-3): GAGVSQSPSNKVTEKGKDVELRCDPISGHTALYWYRQSLGQGLEFLIYFQGNSAPDKSGLPSDRFSAERTGGSVSTLTIQRTQQEDSAVYLCASSLVRAGNTIYFGEGSWLTVV.

This clone appeared many times. The chain is built from TRBV15 and TRBJ2-2, with D possibly TRBD1 on 6 matching bases. The CDR3 totals 15 residues. CDR1 and CDR2 (germline): LNHNV, YYDKDF (reference sequence). V was trimmed by 0 bases and J by 7 bases, leaving 12 bases between them. CDR3 in DNA: TGTGCCACCAGCAGAGATAGGGGGTCCGGCGGGGAGCTGTTTTTT. This sequence encodes CATSRDRGSGGELFF.

By sample fraction, this clone is medium-sized. This rearrangement joins TRBV5-1 to TRBJ1-2; possible D gene TRBD1, 5 bases. The length of the CDR3 is 15 residues. V lost 0 bases to trimming and J lost 4 bases, with 13 bases between them. The V gene's germline CDR1 is SGHRS and CDR2 YFSETQ. CDR3 in DNA: TGCGCCAGCAGCTTGGCCCCGACAGATAGCTATGGCTACACCTTC. This codes for CASSLAPTDSYGYTF.

This clone has only a few counts. A much more abundant neighbour one base away suggests this may be a read error. The sample has other DNA sequences that encode this CDR3 too. The chain joins TRBV9 to TRBJ2-7; the match to TRBD1 covers 7 bases. CDR1 is SGDLS and CDR2 is YYNGEE in the germline V gene. J was trimmed by 4 bases and V by 9 bases; bases with no gene match: 16. The CDR3 totals 15 residues. The CDR3: CAISFKQGTAYEQYF. The CDR3 DNA sequence: TGTGCCATTAGTTTCAAACAGGGGACGGCATACGAGCAGTACTTC.

This clone appeared many times. The V call is TRBV7-6, the J call TRBJ1-4, with a tentative D call TRBD1 (5 bases). The CDR3 loop spans 14 amino acids. CDR1 is SGHVS, CDR2 FNYEAQ, per germline. The V gene lost 4 bases and the J gene lost 13 bases, with 19 bases spanning the gap. CDR3 protein: CASSSGTAGERLFF. The CDR3 DNA is TGTGCCAGCAGCTCAGGGACTGCGGGGGAACGACTGTTTTTT.

This clone was detected ten times or more. The V call is TRBV5-5, the J call TRBJ2-1; 10 positions agree with TRBD1. V dropped 4 bases and J dropped 4; count of bases not matched to a gene: 11. Germline values: CDR1 SGHKS, CDR2 YYEKEE (reference sequence). CDR3 length equals 17 residues. CDR3 DNA: TGTGCCAGCAGCCCAAGGACAGGGGGTCTAATGTACAATGAGCAGTTCTTC. This codes for CASSPRTGGLMYNEQFF.

This clone was seen repeatedly, ten times or more. The chain recombines TRBV2 with TRBJ2-6, with 7 bases matching TRBD1. The V gene end was trimmed by 6 bases and the J gene end by 2 bases; junction bases not matched to a gene: 4. Looked up from germline, CDR1 is SNHLY and CDR2 is FYNNEI. The CDR3 spans 15 residues. CDR3 sequence reads: CASRRQGTGANVLTF. Here the CDR3 DNA reads TGTGCCAGCAGAAGACAGGGAACTGGGGCCAACGTCCTGACTTTC.

This clone is deemed medium-sized. V gene TRBV5-4 combines with J gene TRBJ2-1; 10 bases line up with TRBD2. J was trimmed by 8 bases and V by 0 bases; bases with no gene match: 14. Germline V gene sequence: CDR1 SGHNT, CDR2 YYREEE (reference sequence). This CDR3 contains 18 residues. The CDR3, as DNA: TGTGCCAGCAGCTTGGATTCTGCAGCGGGGGGGTTTCGAGATGAGCAGTTCTTC. Translated: CASSLDSAAGGFRDEQFF.

In this sample, this clone turned up many times. This CDR3 is also generated by other DNA sequences in the sample. The chain carries TRBV9 and TRBJ2-7; 9 nucleotides align to TRBD1. Germline loops: CDR1 SGDLS, CDR2 YYNGEE. After removal of 8 bases from V and 2 bases from J, the junction contained 11 bases not matched to a gene. The CDR3 runs 15 residues. This CDR3 reads CASIFGQGTAYEQYF. CDR3 in DNA: TGTGCCAGTATCTTCGGACAGGGGACGGCCTACGAGCAGTACTTC.